These 11 T cell receptor beta chains share one sample of origin, sequenced in a study of radiotherapy plus CTLA-4 blockade in lung cancer. Here immunoSEQ multiplex PCR was the method, and the copy in TCRdb shows in-frame clones only, minus some. The data show some 110,000 clones, around 85% seen once. Sequenced material: peripheral blood, taken from a patient treated with radiotherapy plus ipilimumab. The source of these receptors is a human donor with non-small cell lung cancer that progressed on radiotherapy plus ipilimumab. Some clones in this sample may be carry-over from other donors' samples.

V gene TRBV6-5 combines with J gene TRBJ2-5; D is unclear. The V and J ends lost 7 bases and 2 bases respectively, with 11 bases between them. The CDR3 contains 13 residues. Looked up from germline, CDR1 is MNHEY and CDR2 is SVGAGI. The CDR3, as DNA: TGTGCCAGCATGGGTAGGATTCAAGAGACCCAGTACTTC. It is translated as CASMGRIQETQYF.

This clone turned up a few times. The V and J genes are TRBV19 and TRBJ1-5, with TRBD1 identical over 7 bases. Germline lookup yields CDR1 LNHDA and CDR2 SQIVND (reference sequence). With 5 bases clipped from V and 0 bases from J, the junction kept 4 bases outside the gene matches. The CDR3 length is 15 residues. CDR3 DNA: TGTGCCAGTAGTGTCGGGACAGCTAGCAATCAGCCCCAGCATTTT. The encoded protein is CASSVGTASNQPQHF.

The rearrangement uses TRBV29-1 and TRBJ2-2; 12 bases fit TRBD2. CDR1 is SQVTM and CDR2 is ANQGSEA in the germline V gene. J gave up 5 bases and V 6 bases, and 4 bases lay outside the gene matches. The CDR3 is made up of 14 amino acids. CDR3 nucleotide sequence: TGCAGCGTCCCGGGACTAGCGGGTACCGGGGAGCTGTTTTTT. This translates into CSVPGLAGTGELFF.

V gene TRBV7-2 combines with J gene TRBJ2-5; 8 bases are a match to TRBD2. After removal of 5 bases from V and 1 base from J, the junction contained 3 bases not matched to a gene. The CDR3 sequence is 14 residues long. Per germline, CDR1 SGHTA and CDR2 FQGNSA. CDR3 bases: TGTGCCAGCAGCCTCGGACTAGCCCAAGAGACCCAGTACTTC. Translation gives CASSLGLAQETQYF.

The V and J genes are TRBV4-3 and TRBJ2-7; D remains unclear. V was shortened by 0 bases and J by 2 bases, with 11 bases between the two germline ends. The CDR3 is 15 amino acids. Germline V CDR1 and CDR2: LGHNA, YSLEER. This CDR3 reads CASSQDLTATYEQYF. The CDR3 DNA follows: TGCGCCAGCAGCCAAGACCTGACGGCGACCTACGAGCAGTACTTC.

This chain uses TRBV6-1 with TRBJ1-3, with D tentatively TRBD1 (6 bases). The CDR3 spans 14 residues. Germline V CDR1 and CDR2: MNHNS, SASEGT. V was trimmed by 1 base and J by 7 bases, leaving 11 bases between them. This CDR3 is CASSEDRVSNTIYF. The CDR3 coding sequence is TGTGCCAGCAGTGAAGACAGGGTTTCTAACACCATATATTTT.

This clone is labeled as medium-sized. This chain joins TRBV5-1 and TRBJ1-3, with D possibly TRBD1 on 5 matching bases. CDR3 length: 15 amino acids. The V and J ends lost 0 bases and 2 bases respectively, with 9 bases between them. CDR1 SGHRS and CDR2 YFSETQ come from the germline V gene. This chain's CDR3 is CASSLDPRAGNTIYF. In nucleotides, the CDR3 is TGCGCCAGCAGCTTGGATCCCAGGGCTGGAAACACCATATATTTT. Drawing the rest from reference TRBV5-1 and TRBJ1-3, the complete variable domain is KAGVTQTPRYLIKTRGQQVTLSCSPISGHRSVSWYQQTPGQGLQFLFEYFSETQRNKGNFPGRFSGRQFSNSRSEMNVSTLELGDSALYLCASSLDPRAGNTIYFGEGSWLTVV.

The V gene is TRBV27, the J gene TRBJ1-3, with 8 bases fitting TRBD1. Germline CDR1 reads MNHEY; CDR2 reads SMNVEV (reference sequence). The CDR3 consists of 15 residues. J lost 1 base, V lost 2 bases, and 1 base had no gene match. In DNA, the CDR3 is TGTGCCAGCAGTTTACAGGGGGCATCTGGAAACACCATATATTTT. Its protein is CASSLQGASGNTIYF.

This clone was seen a single time. The rearrangement links TRBV12-5 to TRBJ2-1; 8 bases agree with TRBD2. CDR1 and CDR2 from the germline V gene are LGHNT and FRNRAP. CDR3 length equals 17 residues. V trimming: 0 bases; J trimming: 6 bases; junction bases outside the gene matches: 10. The CDR3 nucleotides are TGTGCTAGTGGTTTGGTAGAAGTGCGGGGGGACCCCAATGAGCAGTTCTTC. Its protein is CASGLVEVRGDPNEQFF.

The chain uses TRBV15 and TRBJ2-7; D ambiguous. Trimming removed 2 bases at V and 4 bases at J, with 9 bases between. This CDR3 is 13 amino acids long. Germline assignment: CDR1 LNHNV and CDR2 YYDKDF (reference sequence). The CDR3 is CATSRPASYEQYF. For the CDR3, the DNA is TGTGCCACCAGCAGACCCGCAAGTTACGAGCAGTACTTC.

V and J are TRBV5-1 and TRBJ2-3, with unresolved D. This CDR3 comprises 14 residues. The V end lost 2 bases, the J end lost 6 bases, and 13 bases lay between the germline ends. Germline V gives CDR1 SGHRS, CDR2 YFSETQ. Here the CDR3 reads CASSLTLVGDTQYF. CDR3 sequence (DNA): TGCGCCAGCAGCTTAACTTTAGTCGGGGATACGCAGTATTTT.